Following are 30 T cell receptor beta chains from one sample sequenced in a study of T cells in localized non-small cell lung cancer. Assay: immunoSEQ multiplex PCR; the TCRdb copy retains only in-frame clones and omits some. The sample lists fewer than 50,000 clones; more than 80% were seen once. This sample comprised peripheral blood mononuclear cells, obtained before any cancer treatment. These receptors came from a male donor aged 60 or over with stage II lung adenocarcinoma.

This clone was recorded a few times. The chain uses TRBV2 and TRBJ1-2; no clear D. Germline V gene sequence: CDR1 SNHLY, CDR2 FYNNEI. The CDR3 extends over 14 amino acids. V lost 6 bases and J 4 bases, leaving 15 bases between the germline ends. CDR3 in DNA: TGTGCCAGCAGGACTCAAAGAAAACCCTATGGCTACACCTTC. The encoded protein is CASRTQRKPYGYTF.

This clone was detected only a few times. The chain carries TRBV19 and TRBJ1-2; 9 bases are a match to TRBD1. The CDR3 is made up of 13 amino acids. Germline lookup yields CDR1 LNHDA and CDR2 SQIVND (reference sequence). V was clipped by 5 bases and J by 6 bases; unmatched bases: 4. CDR3 sequence: CASSFRDRDGYTF. CDR3 nucleotide sequence: TGTGCCAGTAGTTTCCGGGACAGGGATGGCTACACCTTC.

The V and J genes are TRBV6-6 and TRBJ1-2; D gene ambiguous. CDR1 is MNHNY and CDR2 is SVGAGI in the germline V gene (reference sequence). This CDR3 is 12 amino acids long. V was clipped by 5 bases and J by 0 bases, with 4 bases between them. CDR3 amino acids: CASSTPNYGYTF. CDR3 sequence (DNA): TGTGCCAGCAGTACACCTAACTATGGCTACACCTTC.

The V call is TRBV19, the J call TRBJ1-2; 7 positions agree with TRBD1. The CDR3 has 13 amino acids. Germline values: CDR1 LNHDA, CDR2 SQIVND (reference sequence). V trimming: 7 bases; J trimming: 4 bases; junction bases outside the gene matches: 6. DNA for the CDR3: TGTGCCAGTAATCCGGGACAGCTCTATGGCTACACCTTC. This translates into CASNPGQLYGYTF.

The V gene is TRBV6-6, the J gene TRBJ1-1; D ambiguous. The CDR3 is 13 residues long. Germline lookup yields CDR1 MNHNY and CDR2 SVGAGI (reference sequence). Trimming removed 5 bases from V and 4 bases from J, with 11 bases in between. The CDR3 DNA reads as TGTGCCAGCAGTGCCTTGTATGGCACTGAAGCTTTCTTT. This gives the protein CASSALYGTEAFF.

The V call is TRBV27, the J call TRBJ2-4, with D perhaps being TRBD1 or TRBD2 (5 bases each). V lost 3 bases and J lost 6, with 15 bases in between. This CDR3 has 15 amino acids. The germline V gene has CDR1 MNHEY and CDR2 SMNVEV (reference sequence). This chain's CDR3 is CASSLGQGALNIQYF. The DNA of the CDR3 is TGTGCCAGCAGTTTGGGGCAGGGAGCCTTAAACATTCAGTACTTC.

The gene calls are TRBV5-6 and TRBJ2-7; D not certain. Germline V gene lookup returns CDR1 SGHDT and CDR2 YYEEEE. The V gene lost 4 bases and the J gene lost 0 bases, with 8 bases spanning the gap. The CDR3 sequence is 13 residues long. The CDR3 protein is CASSPRSSYEQYF. The DNA for the CDR3 is TGTGCCAGCAGCCCTAGGAGCTCCTACGAGCAGTACTTC.

This clone was seen a handful of times. The V call is TRBV5-8, the J call TRBJ2-7; 14 bases agree with TRBD2. The germline gives CDR1 SGHTS, CDR2 YDEGEE. This CDR3 contains 15 residues. V was clipped by 4 bases and J by 5 bases; unmatched bases: 5. The CDR3 protein is CASSQTGLAGDEQYF. In nucleotides, the CDR3 is TGTGCCAGCAGCCAAACGGGACTAGCGGGAGACGAGCAGTACTTC.

The chain recombines TRBV6-1 with TRBJ1-2; D gene unclear. V dropped 10 bases and J dropped 8 bases, with 23 bases sitting between them. The length of the CDR3 is 14 residues. Per the germline V gene, CDR1 is MNHNS and CDR2 is SASEGT. The CDR3 reads CATYIGLGERGYTF. The CDR3 coding sequence is TGTGCCACCTACATAGGGCTCGGGGAGAGGGGCTACACCTTC.

This chain joins TRBV5-4 and TRBJ1-1; D call uncertain. CDR1 is SGHNT, CDR2 YYREEE, per germline (reference sequence). The CDR3 covers 16 residues. The V end was cut by 4 bases, the J end by 1 base, with 17 bases between. This CDR3 is CASSQDPARGNTEAFF. In nucleotides, the CDR3 is TGTGCCAGCAGCCAAGATCCGGCTCGGGGGAACACTGAAGCTTTCTTT.

The chain is built from TRBV18 and TRBJ2-7; D might be TRBD1 (5 bases). The germline gives CDR1 KGHSH, CDR2 LQKENI. There are 17 residues in the CDR3. V dropped 3 bases and J dropped 1 base, with 19 bases sitting between them. The CDR3 spells CASSPGRSRVRSYEQYF. DNA of the CDR3: TGTGCCAGCTCACCCGGAAGGAGCAGGGTGAGGTCCTACGAGCAGTACTTC. The whole variable domain, filled in from reference TRBV18 and TRBJ2-7, reads NAGVMQNPRHLVRRRGQEARLRCSPMKGHSHVYWYRQLPEEGLKFMVYLQKENIIDESGMPKERFSAEFPKEGPSILRIQQVVRGDSAAYFCASSPGRSRVRSYEQYFGPGTRLTVT.

The table lists this clone with a count of one. The rearrangement joins TRBV6-1 to TRBJ2-7, with TRBD1 identical over 7 bases. Germline assignment: CDR1 MNHNS and CDR2 SASEGT. This CDR3 is 12 amino acids long. V shed 4 bases, J shed 3 bases, and the junction held 0 bases outside the gene matches. CDR3 DNA: TGTGCCAGCAGTGGGACAGGCTACGAGCAGTACTTC. Amino acid sequence: CASSGTGYEQYF.

This chain connects TRBV11-3 to TRBJ2-1; D remains unclear. In germline, CDR1 is SGHNT, CDR2 YENEEA. V lost 6 bases, J lost 9 bases, and 9 bases lay in between. This CDR3 comprises 11 residues. Written as DNA, the CDR3 is TGTGCCAGCAGTGACGGTGGTGAGCAGTTCTTC. Its protein is CASSDGGEQFF.

This chain connects TRBV29-1 to TRBJ1-2; a possible D gene is TRBD1 (6 bases). CDR1 and CDR2 from the germline V gene are SQVTM and ANQGSEA. Trimming took 4 bases from V and 3 from J, leaving 15 bases between them. The CDR3 runs 14 residues. The chain's CDR3 is CSVGSGGLDYGYTF. The CDR3 coding sequence is TGCAGCGTTGGATCGGGGGGCCTAGACTATGGCTACACCTTC.

The genes are TRBV30 and TRBJ2-7, with 7 bases matching TRBD1. CDR1 is GTSNPN, CDR2 SVGIG, per germline (reference sequence). V gave up 7 bases and J gave up 0 bases; unmatched junction bases: 9. CDR3 size: 14 residues. The CDR3 DNA reads TGTGCCTCGAAGAGAAGGGGGCCCTCCTACGAGCAGTACTTC. Protein: CASKRRGPSYEQYF. Complete variable domain (other parts from reference TRBV30 and TRBJ2-7): SQTIHQWPATLVQPVGSPLSLECTVEGTSNPNLYWYRQAAGRGLQLLFYSVGIGQISSEVPQNLSASRPQDRQFILSSKKLLLSDSGFYLCASKRRGPSYEQYFGPGTRLTVT.

The chain joins TRBV5-1 to TRBJ2-5, with D possibly matching TRBD1 (5 bases). The CDR3 has 15 amino acids. From germline, CDR1 is SGHRS and CDR2 YFSETQ. The V gene lost 4 bases and the J gene lost 3 bases, with 16 bases spanning the gap. CDR3 protein: CASSLRRQREETQYF. For the CDR3, the DNA is TGCGCCAGCAGCCTCCGTAGACAGAGAGAAGAGACCCAGTACTTC.

The chain is built from TRBV25-1 and TRBJ1-2; D may be TRBD1 (5 bases). The CDR3 has 16 residues. Germline CDR1 and CDR2: MGHDK and SYGVNS. V lost 1 base and J lost 8, with 20 bases in between. The CDR3: CASSELYRQSDEGYTF. In nucleotides, the CDR3 is TGTGCCAGCAGTGAATTATATCGACAGTCAGATGAGGGCTACACCTTC.

V gene TRBV10-3 combines with J gene TRBJ1-5; D is possibly TRBD1 (6 bases). V lost 7 bases and J 3 bases, leaving 10 bases between the germline ends. This CDR3 comprises 13 residues. From germline, CDR1 is ENHRY and CDR2 SYGVKD. CDR3 coding DNA: TGTGCCATCACGGACAGACCCAATCAGCCCCAGCATTTT. Encoded protein: CAITDRPNQPQHF.

The J gene is TRBJ1-6, the V gene TRBV7-9; D is ambiguous. The CDR3 contains 18 residues. The ends were cut back, 2 bases at V and 3 bases at J, with 17 bases in the middle. The germline V gene has CDR1 SEHNR and CDR2 FQNEAQ (reference sequence). CDR3 in amino acids: CASSLFSWRGSYNSPLHF. The CDR3 DNA reads TGTGCCAGCAGCTTATTTTCTTGGCGAGGAAGCTATAATTCACCCCTCCACTTT.

The V call is TRBV19, the J call TRBJ1-2; unclear D gene. Looked up from germline, CDR1 is LNHDA and CDR2 is SQIVND (reference sequence). The CDR3 contains 13 residues. Trimming removed 3 bases from V and 6 bases from J, with 11 bases in between. CDR3 in amino acids: CASSIRPPDGYTF. The DNA for the CDR3 is TGTGCCAGTAGTATCAGGCCCCCTGATGGCTACACCTTC.

The rearrangement uses TRBV21-1 and TRBJ1-5. TRBV21-1 is a listed pseudogene. The CDR3 totals 16 residues. The CDR3: CASVGTEVDCNQPQHF. The CDR3 region has the DNA TGTGCCAGCGTAGGAACAGAAGTTGACTGCAATCAGCCCCAGCATTTT.

This clone was seen just once. The chain joins TRBV5-8 to TRBJ1-4; 9 bases align to TRBD1. V lost 4 bases and J lost 7; bases outside the gene matches: 8. The CDR3 runs 15 residues. CDR1 is SGHTS, CDR2 YDEGEE, per germline. CDR3 coding DNA: TGTGCCAGCAGCCCAGGACCGGGACAGGGTGAAAAACTGTTTTTT. Translation gives CASSPGPGQGEKLFF.

V and J are TRBV25-1 and TRBJ2-1, with D tentatively TRBD2 (7 bases). The germline CDR1 and CDR2 sequences are MGHDK and SYGVNS. V shed 5 bases and J shed 8 bases, with 13 bases lying between them. The CDR3 has 13 amino acids. CDR3 sequence reads: CASSKGGRDEQFF. CDR3 coding DNA: TGTGCCAGCAGTAAAGGGGGGAGGGATGAGCAGTTCTTC. Filled out from reference TRBV25-1 and TRBJ2-1, the complete variable domain reads EADIYQTPRYLVIGTGKKITLECSQTMGHDKMYWYQQDPGMELHLIHYSYGVNSTEKGDLSSESTVSRIRTEHFPLTLESARPSHTSQYLCASSKGGRDEQFFGPGTRLTVL.

This chain connects TRBV19 to TRBJ2-2; D is possibly TRBD2 (6 bases). Trimming pared 3 bases from V and 4 bases from J, leaving 12 bases between. CDR1 is LNHDA and CDR2 is SQIVND in the germline V gene (reference sequence). This CDR3 is 15 amino acids long. The CDR3 DNA reads TGTGCCAGTAGTATCCGGCGGGGAGGCACCGGGGAGCTGTTTTTT. This sequence encodes CASSIRRGGTGELFF.

V gene TRBV19 combines with J gene TRBJ1-5; a weak D match, TRBD1 (6 bases). Germline CDR1 LNHDA, CDR2 SQIVND (reference sequence). The CDR3 covers 16 residues. Trimming shortened V by 5 bases and J by 7 bases, and 21 bases separated the two germline ends. The CDR3 loop reads CASSVQGRPGGQPQHF. In DNA, the CDR3 is TGTGCCAGTAGTGTACAGGGACGGCCCGGGGGCCAGCCCCAGCATTTT.

This clone appeared a few times. This sequence joins TRBV5-4 and TRBJ1-4; TRBD1 is a possible D gene (5 bases). V was cut by 7 bases and J by 4 bases, with 14 bases left in between. CDR3 length: 14 amino acids. Germline values: CDR1 SGHNT, CDR2 YYREEE (reference sequence). The CDR3 bases are TGTGCCAGCTCACCGGGACTGATTAATGAAAAACTGTTTTTT. It encodes CASSPGLINEKLFF.

V gene TRBV19 combines with J gene TRBJ1-3; D is unresolved. Trimming cost V 2 bases and J 5 bases, with 10 bases left between them. This CDR3 is built from 14 residues. Germline V gene data show CDR1 as LNHDA and CDR2 as SQIVND (reference sequence). The CDR3 nucleotides are TGTGCCAGTAGTATAAATCAGGACCGAAACACCATATATTTT. It codes for CASSINQDRNTIYF.

In DNA, the CDR3 is TGTGCCAGCAGCCCTCAGGGCGGGCGACTAGGGGAGCAGTACTTC. Its protein product is CASSPQGGRLGEQYF. The genes are TRBV7-2 and TRBJ2-7; the D gene is possibly TRBD2 (6 bases). The CDR3 has 15 amino acids. From germline, CDR1 is SGHTA and CDR2 FQGNSA. V was shortened by 5 bases and J by 7 bases, with 21 bases between the two germline ends.

The gene calls are TRBV19 and TRBJ2-5; D gene uncertain. The J call is doubtful: the DNA matches TRBJ2-7 better. The CDR3 totals 15 residues. In germline, CDR1 is LNHDA, CDR2 SQIVND (reference sequence). CDR3: CASSPYWADGYEQYF. For the CDR3, the DNA is TGTGCCAGTAGTCCCTACTGGGCAGACGGCTACGAGCAGTACTTC.

This clone was seen only once. The chain combines TRBV15 with TRBJ1-3; D is possibly TRBD1 (6 bases). The V end lost 10 bases, the J end lost 0 bases, and 13 bases lay between the germline ends. Germline CDR1 LNHNV, CDR2 YYDKDF (reference sequence). This CDR3 is built from 14 residues. CDR3 residues: CAIRGGYSGNTIYF. The CDR3 DNA reads as TGTGCCATCCGGGGGGGCTACTCTGGAAACACCATATATTTT.